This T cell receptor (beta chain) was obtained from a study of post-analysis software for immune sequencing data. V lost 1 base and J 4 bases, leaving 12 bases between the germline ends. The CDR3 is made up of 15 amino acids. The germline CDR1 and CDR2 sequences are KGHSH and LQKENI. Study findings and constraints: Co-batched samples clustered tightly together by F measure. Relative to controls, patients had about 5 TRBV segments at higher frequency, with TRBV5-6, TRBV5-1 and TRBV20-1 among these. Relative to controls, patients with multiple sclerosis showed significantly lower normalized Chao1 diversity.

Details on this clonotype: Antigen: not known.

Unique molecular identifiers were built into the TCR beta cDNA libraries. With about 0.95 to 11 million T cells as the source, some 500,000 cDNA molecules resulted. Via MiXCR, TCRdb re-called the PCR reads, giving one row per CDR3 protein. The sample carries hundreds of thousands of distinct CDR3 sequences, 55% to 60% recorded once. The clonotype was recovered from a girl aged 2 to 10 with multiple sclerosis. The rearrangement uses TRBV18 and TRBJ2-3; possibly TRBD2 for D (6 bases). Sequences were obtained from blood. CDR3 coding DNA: TGTGCCAGCTCACCACAAGGAGGGCCGGCAGATACGCAGTATTTT. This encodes CASSPQGGPADTQYF.